These T cell receptor beta chains were read from a single sample in a study of beta chain features in type 1 diabetes. Method: immunoSEQ multiplex PCR; TCRdb's copy keeps in-frame clones and lacks some. The sample gives more than 350,000 clones, 11% of which show up once; 0.045% to 0.05% is in the top ten. Material for sequencing was naive CD4+ T cells from blood. These receptors were taken from a woman between 18 and 29 years old in good health. The CDR3 runs from the conserved cysteine through the conserved F or W. Each record gives: CDR3 protein, CDR3 DNA, D gene, V gene, clone size, J gene. A D gene is named only where the DNA matches it firmly. Clone size appears in some rows only: once, few, many, or a class for an expanded clone.

CDR3: CSARGGRETEAFF
DNA: TGCAGCGCCCGGGGGGGGCGAGAGACTGAAGCTTTCTTT
D: -
V: TRBV29-1
size: few
J: TRBJ1-1

CDR3: CASSVEVGGEQYF
DNA: TGTGCCAGCAGCGTGGAGGTGGGAGGTGAGCAGTACTTC
D: -
V: TRBV9
size: few
J: TRBJ2-7

CDR3: CASSQDGSLGANVLTF
DNA: TGTGCCAGCAGCCAAGACGGTTCCCTGGGGGCCAACGTCCTGACTTTC
D: -
V: TRBV4-2
size: -
J: TRBJ2-6

CDR3: CAITPRDDNEQFF
DNA: TGTGCCATCACCCCCCGGGATGACAATGAGCAGTTCTTC
D: -
V: TRBV10-3
size: few
J: TRBJ2-1

CDR3: CASSHPTPGLAATSSYNEQFF
DNA: TGCGCCAGCAGCCACCCCACCCCGGGACTAGCGGCTACTAGCTCCTACAATGAGCAGTTCTTC
D: TRBD2
V: TRBV4-3
size: few
J: TRBJ2-1

CDR3: CASSRRRDGLSGANVLTF
DNA: TGTGCCAGCAGCCGTCGAAGGGACGGACTCTCTGGGGCCAACGTCCTGACTTTC
D: -
V: TRBV14
size: -
J: TRBJ2-6

CDR3: CASSQLVLQTQYF
DNA: TGTGCCAGCAGCCAACTAGTTCTACAGACCCAGTACTTC
D: -
V: TRBV14
size: few
J: TRBJ2-5

CDR3: CASSLFATGVVAGELFF
DNA: TGTGCCAGCAGCTTGTTTGCTACCGGGGTGGTCGCCGGGGAGCTGTTTTTT
D: -
V: TRBV7-2
size: -
J: TRBJ2-2

CDR3: CSVDGRVETQYF
DNA: TGCAGCGTTGATGGCAGGGTAGAGACCCAGTACTTC
D: -
V: TRBV29-1
size: -
J: TRBJ2-5

CDR3: CAGGGQGEPYEQYF
DNA: TGTGCCGGTGGAGGGCAGGGCGAGCCCTACGAGCAGTACTTC
D: -
V: TRBV19
size: -
J: TRBJ2-7

CDR3: CASSFGTGQETQYF
DNA: TGCGCCAGCAGCTTCGGGACAGGTCAAGAGACCCAGTACTTC
D: TRBD1
V: TRBV5-1
size: few
J: TRBJ2-5

CDR3: CAWSDRGGYNEQFF
DNA: TGTGCCTGGAGTGACAGGGGGGGTTACAATGAGCAGTTCTTC
D: -
V: TRBV30
size: -
J: TRBJ2-1

CDR3: CASSVVSPRRNEQFF
DNA: TGTGCCAGCAGCGTAGTTTCCCCTAGGCGCAATGAGCAGTTCTTC
D: -
V: TRBV9
size: few
J: TRBJ2-1

CDR3: CAWQRGGEKLFF
DNA: TGTGCCTGGCAGAGGGGGGGTGAAAAACTGTTTTTT
D: -
V: TRBV30
size: -
J: TRBJ1-4

CDR3: CASSQKEPYF
DNA: TGTGCCAGCAGCCAAAAGGAGCCGTACTTC
D: -
V: TRBV14
size: -
J: TRBJ2-5

CDR3: CASSNPSGNANEQFF
DNA: TGTGCCAGTAGTAATCCTAGCGGGAATGCCAATGAGCAGTTCTTC
D: TRBD2
V: TRBV19
size: few
J: TRBJ2-1

CDR3: CASSDFESAGELFF
DNA: TGTGCCAGCAGTGATTTCGAGTCGGCTGGGGAGCTGTTTTTT
D: -
V: TRBV25-1
size: few
J: TRBJ2-2

CDR3: CASRSPEALLNEQFF
DNA: TGTGCCAGCAGATCCCCCGAGGCCCTGCTCAATGAGCAGTTCTTC
D: -
V: TRBV7-9
size: many
J: TRBJ2-1

CDR3: CASSQVSYGYTF
DNA: TGTGCCAGCAGCCAAGTCTCCTATGGCTACACCTTC
D: -
V: TRBV14
size: few
J: TRBJ1-2

CDR3: CASSLEVSSGYTIYF
DNA: TGTGCCAGCAGCTTAGAAGTCAGTTCCGGATACACCATATATTTT
D: -
V: TRBV7-6
size: -
J: TRBJ1-3

CDR3: CSVGGGRGQTSTEAFF
DNA: TGCAGCGTCGGGGGCGGCAGGGGGCAGACGAGCACTGAAGCTTTCTTT
D: TRBD1
V: TRBV29-1
size: -
J: TRBJ1-1

CDR3: CASSQDLGQGPYGYTF
DNA: TGTGCCAGCAGCCAAGATTTGGGACAGGGCCCGTATGGCTACACCTTC
D: TRBD1
V: TRBV14
size: -
J: TRBJ1-2

CDR3: CASSEPSRGKETQYF
DNA: TGCGCCAGCAGTGAGCCATCAAGAGGGAAAGAGACCCAGTACTTC
D: -
V: TRBV10-2
size: -
J: TRBJ2-5

CDR3: CASANTGGSAYGYTF
DNA: TGTGCTAGTGCCAACACAGGGGGCAGCGCCTATGGCTACACCTTC
D: TRBD1
V: TRBV12-5
size: -
J: TRBJ1-2

CDR3: CASSPSGSSYNEQFF
DNA: TGTGCCAGCAGTCCTAGCGGGAGCTCCTACAATGAGCAGTTCTTC
D: TRBD2
V: TRBV6-1
size: few
J: TRBJ2-1

CDR3: CASSRLRREETQYF
DNA: TGTGCCAGCAGCCGCCTTCGAAGAGAGGAGACCCAGTACTTC
D: -
V: TRBV11-2
size: -
J: TRBJ2-5

CDR3: CASRGTSGNGEQFF
DNA: TGTGCCAGCAGGGGGACTAGCGGGAACGGTGAGCAGTTCTTC
D: TRBD2
V: TRBV2
size: -
J: TRBJ2-1

CDR3: CASSLGAGADTQYF
DNA: TGTGCCAGCAGCTTAGGCGCGGGGGCGGATACGCAGTATTTT
D: -
V: TRBV7-2
size: few
J: TRBJ2-3

CDR3: CASRTLSTGAYEQYF
DNA: TGTGCCAGCAGGACCCTCAGTACTGGGGCCTACGAGCAGTACTTC
D: -
V: TRBV6-6
size: -
J: TRBJ2-7

CDR3: CASSQGGAGRNIQYF
DNA: TGCGCCAGCAGCCAAGGTGGGGCAGGGCGGAACATTCAGTACTTC
D: -
V: TRBV4-1
size: -
J: TRBJ2-4

CDR3: CASSPTGARTEAFF
DNA: TGTGCCAGCTCACCCACAGGGGCGCGGACTGAAGCTTTCTTT
D: TRBD1
V: TRBV18
size: few
J: TRBJ1-1

CDR3: CSVVDRGAYSNQPQHF
DNA: TGCAGCGTTGTAGACCGAGGGGCCTATAGCAATCAGCCCCAGCATTTT
D: -
V: TRBV29-1
size: few
J: TRBJ1-5

CDR3: CASSVGFGDSYNEQFF
DNA: TGTGCCAGCAGCGTAGGATTTGGGGATTCCTACAATGAGCAGTTCTTC
D: -
V: TRBV9
size: few
J: TRBJ2-1

CDR3: CSVGSTANQPQHF
DNA: TGCAGCGTTGGGTCGACGGCCAATCAGCCCCAGCATTTT
D: -
V: TRBV29-1
size: few
J: TRBJ1-5

CDR3: CASRSTLGAGANVLTF
DNA: TGTGCCAGCAGATCAACGCTAGGGGCTGGGGCCAACGTCCTGACTTTC
D: -
V: TRBV14
size: few
J: TRBJ2-6

CDR3: CASSYSTGEQYF
DNA: TGTGCCAGCAGTTACTCGACGGGCGAGCAGTACTTC
D: -
V: TRBV6-6
size: -
J: TRBJ2-7

CDR3: CASSVGSSGLHNEQFF
DNA: TGTGCCAGCAGCGTAGGGTCGTCGGGACTTCACAATGAGCAGTTCTTC
D: -
V: TRBV9
size: few
J: TRBJ2-1

CDR3: CASSLQGSAEAFF
DNA: TGTGCCAGCAGCTTACAGGGCTCCGCTGAAGCTTTCTTT
D: -
V: TRBV7-2
size: -
J: TRBJ1-1

CDR3: CSASSVLSAF
DNA: TGCAGTGCTAGTTCGGTCCTAAGTGCCTTC
D: -
V: TRBV20-1
size: -
J: TRBJ1-2

CDR3: CASSLANPEGTQYF
DNA: TGTGCCAGCAGCTTAGCGAATCCCGAGGGGACCCAGTACTTC
D: -
V: TRBV7-2
size: -
J: TRBJ2-5

CDR3: CARSTDTQYF
DNA: TGTGCCAGGAGCACAGATACGCAGTATTTT
D: -
V: TRBV28
size: many
J: TRBJ2-3

CDR3: CASSLSAGNYGYTF
DNA: TGTGCCAGCAGCTTATCGGCAGGAAACTATGGCTACACCTTC
D: -
V: TRBV5-4
size: -
J: TRBJ1-2

CDR3: CASSQSGTSGSYEQYF
DNA: TGCGCCAGCAGCCAATCAGGGACTAGCGGCTCCTACGAGCAGTACTTC
D: TRBD2
V: TRBV4-3
size: -
J: TRBJ2-7

CDR3: CASSLRKIKHNEQFF
DNA: TGTGCCAGCAGCTTAAGGAAAATCAAGCACAATGAGCAGTTCTTC
D: -
V: TRBV7-3
size: few
J: TRBJ2-1

CDR3: CASSNDRGEYF
DNA: TGCGCCAGCAGCAACGACAGGGGAGAATACTTC
D: TRBD1
V: TRBV5-1
size: -
J: TRBJ2-5

CDR3: CASSQSPRQGPEAFF
DNA: TGCGCCAGCAGTCAATCGCCCCGCCAGGGGCCTGAAGCTTTCTTT
D: -
V: TRBV23-1
size: few
J: TRBJ1-1